A single sample is the source of the 9 T cell receptor beta chains below, sequenced in a study of CXCR3-negative and CXCR3-positive naive CD8 T cells. Notes on the study in general: CXCR3-expressing naive cells carried TRB CDR3s more hydrophobic than those of CXCR3-negative naive cells.

Researchers prepared the TRB cDNA libraries using 5' RACE with UMI labels. TCRdb derives one entry per CDR3 protein from the 5' RACE reads, leaving out DNA. The sample holds around 150,000 distinct CDR3 sequences. These receptors' targets are unknown. Input material: naive CXCR3+ CD8+ T cells from blood. Subset specified: CD45RO-CCR7+CD27+CD95- naive CD8+ T cells expressing CXCR3 (TNR3+). Every receptor here comes from a human donor in good health. Some clones in this sample may be carry-over from other donors' samples.

This chain joins TRBV6-1 and TRBJ2-5; TCRdb outputs TRBD2, but without DNA this stays unchecked. This CDR3 has 15 residues. From germline, CDR1 is MNHNS and CDR2 SASEGT. The CDR3 here is CASSLTTSGQETQYF.

V is TRBV7-9 and J is TRBJ2-5. The CDR3 extends over 14 amino acids. Looked up from germline, CDR1 is SEHNR and CDR2 is FQNEAQ (reference sequence). The CDR3 sequence is CASSLVLNKETQYF.

The chain employs TRBV28 and TRBJ1-1. The CDR3 is made up of 12 amino acids. Germline CDR1 and CDR2: MDHEN and SYDVKM. CDR3 amino acids: CASNDPNTEAFF.

This sequence joins TRBV20-1 and TRBJ2-1; TCRdb names TRBD2, which stays unverified in the absence of DNA. Germline assignment: CDR1 DFQATT and CDR2 SNEGSKA (reference sequence). This CDR3 has 20 amino acids. CDR3 loop: CSASPRLEGLKRGSYNEKFF.

The chain couples TRBV29-1 to TRBJ2-2; TCRdb's D call of TRBD1 is untestable without DNA. The length of the CDR3 is 16 residues. Germline loops: CDR1 SQVTM, CDR2 ANQGSEA. The CDR3 sequence: CSVLPEDRVNTGELFF.

The gene calls are TRBV28 and TRBJ1-2; there is no DNA to check the TCRdb D call of TRBD1. The CDR3 totals 14 residues. Germline V CDR1 and CDR2: MDHEN, SYDVKM. The CDR3 reads CASSFGAARHGYTF.

The chain combines TRBV29-1 with TRBJ2-1; TCRdb proposes TRBD1, but this gene call is untestable without DNA. CDR1 and CDR2 from the germline V gene are SQVTM and ANQGSEA. This CDR3 region has 14 residues. The CDR3 protein is CSVRGAGSGYEQFF.

The chain recombines TRBV28 with TRBJ1-1. From germline, CDR1 is MDHEN and CDR2 SYDVKM. The length of the CDR3 is 14 residues. The CDR3 loop reads CASRPHVGNTEAFF.

This chain connects TRBV29-1 to TRBJ2-3; TCRdb's assignment of TRBD2 cannot be checked, as there is no DNA. The CDR3 runs to 15 residues. Germline CDR1 reads SQVTM; CDR2 reads ANQGSEA. This CDR3 reads CSHMISGGTTDTQYF.